This T cell receptor (beta chain) is drawn from a study of blood T cells in healthy people across ages. General observations from the study: Greater diversity and more naive CD4+ cells were seen in long-lived donors than in aged donors. It was found that TCR beta diversity correlated strongly with the percentage of naive T cells.

This clonotype was observed a handful of times. What it binds is not known. With 4 bases clipped from V and 7 bases from J, the junction kept 8 bases outside the gene matches. Germline CDR1 reads MNHEY; CDR2 reads SVGEGT. This CDR3 has 15 residues. Around 9 milliliters of peripheral blood were drawn from each donor into EDTA-treated tubes. RNA extraction gave at least 5.5 micrograms of total RNA per sample. Next came a second PCR, run for about 7 to 12 cycles, which used a sample-barcoded 5' primer along with a J-beta primer mix. TCRdb re-derived calls from the 5' RACE reads in MiXCR, one entry per CDR3 protein. Counted here are about 800,000 distinct CDR3 sequences, 58% occurring once; the ten biggest clones make up roughly 20%.

The sequenced sample was blood. The clonotype originates from a young man in good health. The J gene is TRBJ2-1, the V gene TRBV6-2 or TRBV6-3; 9 bases line up with TRBD2. CDR3 residues: CASSWLAGGPNEQFF. The CDR3 DNA reads as TGTGCCAGCAGTTGGTTGGCGGGAGGGCCGAATGAGCAGTTCTTC.